The clone carrying this T cell receptor beta chain was seen more than once but under ten times. TCRdb reprocessed the RT-PCR reads with MiXCR, giving one entry per CDR3 protein. The sample includes some 960,000 distinct CDR3 sequences, more than 15% seen only once; the top ten take around 5.5%. This entry comes from a study of patients and donors after allogeneic stem cell transplantation. This CDR3 comprises 15 residues. V trimming: 6 bases; J trimming: 2 bases; junction bases outside the gene matches: 2. Germline CDR1 reads MNHNS; CDR2 reads SASEGT. The V call is TRBV6-1, the J call TRBJ2-1, with 12 bases identical to TRBD2. The specimen sequenced was blood, either unsorted or a sorted T cell fraction (not recorded which). This clonotype originated in a human donor who was either an allogeneic HSCT recipient or a stem cell or donor lymphocyte infusion donor (not recorded which). It is not recorded whose cells these are; they may come from a transplant donor. The CDR3 nucleotides read TGTGCCAGCAGGGCTAGCGGGGGGGCCTACAATGAGCAGTTCTTC. Its protein product is CASRASGGAYNEQFF.